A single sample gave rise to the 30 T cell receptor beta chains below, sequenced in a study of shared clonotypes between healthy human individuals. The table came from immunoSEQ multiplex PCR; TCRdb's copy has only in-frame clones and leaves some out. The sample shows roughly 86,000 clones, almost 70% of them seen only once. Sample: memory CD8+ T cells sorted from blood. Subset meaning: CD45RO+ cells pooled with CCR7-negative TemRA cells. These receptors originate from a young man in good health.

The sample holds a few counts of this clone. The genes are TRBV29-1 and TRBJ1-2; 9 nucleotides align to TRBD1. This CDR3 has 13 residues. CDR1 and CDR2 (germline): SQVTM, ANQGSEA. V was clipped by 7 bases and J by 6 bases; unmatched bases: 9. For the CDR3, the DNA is TGCAGCGCGCCGGGACAGGGACCCAATGGCTACACCTTC. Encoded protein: CSAPGQGPNGYTF. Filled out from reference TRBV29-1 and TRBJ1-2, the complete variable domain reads SAVISQKPSRDICQRGTSLTIQCQVDSQVTMMFWYRQQPGQSLTLIATANQGSEATYESGFVIDKFPISRPNLTFSTLTVSNMSPEDSSIYLCSAPGQGPNGYTFGSGTRLTVV.

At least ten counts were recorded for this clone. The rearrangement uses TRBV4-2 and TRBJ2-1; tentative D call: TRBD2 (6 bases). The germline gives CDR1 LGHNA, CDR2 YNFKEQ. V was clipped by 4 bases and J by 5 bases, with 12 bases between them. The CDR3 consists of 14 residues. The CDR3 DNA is TGTGCCAGCAGCCGCAGTGGGGGGAACAATGAGCAGTTCTTC. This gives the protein CASSRSGGNNEQFF.

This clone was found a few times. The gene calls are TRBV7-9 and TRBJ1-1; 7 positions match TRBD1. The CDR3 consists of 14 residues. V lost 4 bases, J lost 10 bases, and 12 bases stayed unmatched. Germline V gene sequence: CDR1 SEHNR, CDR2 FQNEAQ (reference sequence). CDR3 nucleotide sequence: TGTGCCAGCAGCTCCCAGACAGGGATTGGGGGAGCTTTCTTT. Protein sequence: CASSSQTGIGGAFF.

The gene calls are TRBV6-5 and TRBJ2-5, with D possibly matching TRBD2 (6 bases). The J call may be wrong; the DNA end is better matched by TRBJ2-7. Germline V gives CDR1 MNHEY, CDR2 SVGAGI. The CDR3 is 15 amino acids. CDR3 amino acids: CASSYSTGGGNEQYF. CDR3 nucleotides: TGTGCCAGCAGTTACTCTACCGGGGGAGGAAACGAGCAGTACTTC.

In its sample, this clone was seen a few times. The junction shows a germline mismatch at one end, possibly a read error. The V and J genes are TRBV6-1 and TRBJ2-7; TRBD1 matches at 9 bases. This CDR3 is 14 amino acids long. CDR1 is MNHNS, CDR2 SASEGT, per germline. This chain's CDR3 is CASSEGQGSSEQYF. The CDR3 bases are TGTGCCAGCAGTGAGGGACAGGGCTCCTCCGAGCAGTACTTC.

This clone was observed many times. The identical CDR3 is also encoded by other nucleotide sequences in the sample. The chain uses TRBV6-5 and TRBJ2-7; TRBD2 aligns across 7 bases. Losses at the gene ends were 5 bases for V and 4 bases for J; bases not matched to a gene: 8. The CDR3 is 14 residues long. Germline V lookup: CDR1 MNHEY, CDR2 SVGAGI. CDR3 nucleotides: TGTGCCAGCAGTGGGGGGGGGTCCTCATACGAGCAGTACTTC. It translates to CASSGGGSSYEQYF.

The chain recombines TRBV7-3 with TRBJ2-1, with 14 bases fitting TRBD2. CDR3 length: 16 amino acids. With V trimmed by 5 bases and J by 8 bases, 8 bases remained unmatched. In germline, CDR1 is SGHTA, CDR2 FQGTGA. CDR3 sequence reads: CASSVGTSGSNDEQFF. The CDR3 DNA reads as TGTGCCAGCAGCGTAGGGACTAGCGGGAGTAACGATGAGCAGTTCTTC. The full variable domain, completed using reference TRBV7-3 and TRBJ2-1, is GAGVSQTPSNKVTEKGKYVELRCDPISGHTALYWYRQSLGQGPEFLIYFQGTGAADDSGLPNDRFFAVRPEGSVSTLKIQRTERGDSAVYLCASSVGTSGSNDEQFFGPGTRLTVL.

CDR3 residues: CASSQFSISKYEQYF. The CDR3 DNA sequence: TGCGCCAGCAGCCAATTCAGTATTTCGAAATACGAGCAGTACTTC. The chain uses TRBV4-1 and TRBJ2-7; D not certain. Trimming took 2 bases from V and 4 from J, leaving 15 bases between them. CDR3 size: 15 residues. CDR1 and CDR2 (germline): MGHRA, YSYEKL.

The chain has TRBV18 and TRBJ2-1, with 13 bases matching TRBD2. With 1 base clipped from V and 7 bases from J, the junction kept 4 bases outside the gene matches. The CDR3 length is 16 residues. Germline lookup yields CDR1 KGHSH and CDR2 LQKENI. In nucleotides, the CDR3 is TGTGCCAGCTCACCACAGGGACTAGCGGGATTAAATGAGCAGTTCTTC. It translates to CASSPQGLAGLNEQFF.

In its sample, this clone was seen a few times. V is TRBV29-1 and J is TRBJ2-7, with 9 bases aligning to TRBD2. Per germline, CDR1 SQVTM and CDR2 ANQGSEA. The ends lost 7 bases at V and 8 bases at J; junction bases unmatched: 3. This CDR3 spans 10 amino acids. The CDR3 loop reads CSAGTSKQYF. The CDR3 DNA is TGCAGCGCTGGGACTAGCAAGCAGTACTTC.

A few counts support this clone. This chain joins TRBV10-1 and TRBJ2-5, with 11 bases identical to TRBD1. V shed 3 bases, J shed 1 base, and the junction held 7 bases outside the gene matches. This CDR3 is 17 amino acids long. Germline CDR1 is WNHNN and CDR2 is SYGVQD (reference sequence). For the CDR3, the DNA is TGCGCCAGCAGTGAAGGACAGGGGGCGTTAAGCCAAGAGACCCAGTACTTC. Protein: CASSEGQGALSQETQYF.

CDR3 sequence: CASSLSLASGPIYGYTF. For the CDR3, the DNA is TGTGCCAGCAGCTTAAGCTTAGCCTCCGGGCCGATCTATGGCTACACCTTC. The chain employs TRBV11-2 and TRBJ1-2, with unresolved D. This CDR3 has 17 amino acids. Trimming left V 2 bases short and J 4 bases short, with 20 bases between. CDR1 is SGHAT and CDR2 is FQNNGV in the germline V gene.

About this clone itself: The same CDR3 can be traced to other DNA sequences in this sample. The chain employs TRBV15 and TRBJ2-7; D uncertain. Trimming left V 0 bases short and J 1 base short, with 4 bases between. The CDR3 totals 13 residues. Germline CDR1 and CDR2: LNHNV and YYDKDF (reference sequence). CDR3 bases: TGTGCCACCAGCAGAGACTTATCCTACGAGCAGTACTTC. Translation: CATSRDLSYEQYF.

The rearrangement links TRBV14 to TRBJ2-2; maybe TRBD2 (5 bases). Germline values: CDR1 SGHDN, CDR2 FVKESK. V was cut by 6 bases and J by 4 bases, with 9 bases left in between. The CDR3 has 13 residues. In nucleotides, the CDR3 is TGTGCCAGCAGGCCCGGAGGCACCGGGGAGCTGTTTTTT. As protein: CASRPGGTGELFF.

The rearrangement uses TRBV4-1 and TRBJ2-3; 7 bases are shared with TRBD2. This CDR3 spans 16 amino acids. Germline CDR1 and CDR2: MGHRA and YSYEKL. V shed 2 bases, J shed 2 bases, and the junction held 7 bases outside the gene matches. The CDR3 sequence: CASSQLSSGYTDTQYF. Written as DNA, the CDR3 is TGCGCCAGCAGCCAACTTTCTAGCGGATACACAGATACGCAGTATTTT.

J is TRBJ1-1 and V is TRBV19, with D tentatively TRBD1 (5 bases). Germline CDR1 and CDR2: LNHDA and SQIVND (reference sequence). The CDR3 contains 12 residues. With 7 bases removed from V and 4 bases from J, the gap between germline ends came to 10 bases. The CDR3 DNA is TGTGCCAGTACGTACGGGGGCACTGAAGCTTTCTTT. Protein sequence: CASTYGGTEAFF.

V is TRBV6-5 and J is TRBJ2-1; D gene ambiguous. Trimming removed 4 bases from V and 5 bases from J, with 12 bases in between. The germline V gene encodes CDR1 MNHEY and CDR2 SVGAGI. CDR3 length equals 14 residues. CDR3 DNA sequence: TGTGCCAGCAGTTTCAAGCACCTTAACAATGAGCAGTTCTTC. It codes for CASSFKHLNNEQFF.

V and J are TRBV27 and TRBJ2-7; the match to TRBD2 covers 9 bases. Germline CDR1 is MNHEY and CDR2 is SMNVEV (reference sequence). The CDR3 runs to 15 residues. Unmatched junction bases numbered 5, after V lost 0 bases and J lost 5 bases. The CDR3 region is CASSLSGTSNDEQYF. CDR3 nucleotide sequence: TGTGCCAGCAGTTTATCCGGGACTAGCAACGACGAGCAGTACTTC.

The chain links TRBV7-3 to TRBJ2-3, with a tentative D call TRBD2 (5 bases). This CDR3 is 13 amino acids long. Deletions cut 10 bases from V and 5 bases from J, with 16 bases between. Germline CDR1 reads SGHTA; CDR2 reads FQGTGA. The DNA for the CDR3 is TGTGCCACGGGGATTAACTGGGGAGATACGCAGTATTTT. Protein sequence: CATGINWGDTQYF.

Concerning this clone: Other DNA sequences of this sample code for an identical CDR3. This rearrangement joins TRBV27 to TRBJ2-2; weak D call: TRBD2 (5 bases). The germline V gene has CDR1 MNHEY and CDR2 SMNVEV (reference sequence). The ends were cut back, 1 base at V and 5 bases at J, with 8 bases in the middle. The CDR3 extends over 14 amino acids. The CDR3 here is CASSLFRGTGELFF. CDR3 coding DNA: TGTGCCAGCAGTTTATTTCGGGGTACCGGGGAGCTGTTTTTT.

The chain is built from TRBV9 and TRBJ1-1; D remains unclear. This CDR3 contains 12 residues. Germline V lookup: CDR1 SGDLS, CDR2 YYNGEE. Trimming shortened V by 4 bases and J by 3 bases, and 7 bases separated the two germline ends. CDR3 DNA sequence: TGTGCCAGCAGCCCCTGGGACACTGAAGCTTTCTTT. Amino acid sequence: CASSPWDTEAFF.

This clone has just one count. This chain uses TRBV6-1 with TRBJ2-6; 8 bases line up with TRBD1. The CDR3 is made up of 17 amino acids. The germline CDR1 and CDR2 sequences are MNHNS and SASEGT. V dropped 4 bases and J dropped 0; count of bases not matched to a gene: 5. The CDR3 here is CASSGTGSFSGANVLTF. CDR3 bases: TGTGCCAGCAGTGGGACAGGGAGTTTCTCTGGGGCCAACGTCCTGACTTTC.

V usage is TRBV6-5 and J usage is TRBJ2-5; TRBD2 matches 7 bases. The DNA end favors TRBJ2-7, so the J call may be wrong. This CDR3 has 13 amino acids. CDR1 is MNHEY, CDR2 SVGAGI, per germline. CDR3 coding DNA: TGTGCCAGCAGTCCGGGGGGCTCCTACGAGCAGTACTTC. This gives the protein CASSPGGSYEQYF.

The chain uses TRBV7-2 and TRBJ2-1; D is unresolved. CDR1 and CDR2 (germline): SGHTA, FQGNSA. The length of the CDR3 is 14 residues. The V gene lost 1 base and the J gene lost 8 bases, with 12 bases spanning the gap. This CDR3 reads CASSLDGPLDEQFF. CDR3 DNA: TGTGCCAGCAGCTTAGATGGTCCCCTCGATGAGCAGTTCTTC.

Here the CDR3 DNA reads TGCACCAGCAGACTGCGAAAGACCTATGGCTACACCTTC. Residues: CTSRLRKTYGYTF. The rearrangement links TRBV1 to TRBJ1-2. TRBV1 constitutes a pseudogene. This CDR3 has 13 amino acids.

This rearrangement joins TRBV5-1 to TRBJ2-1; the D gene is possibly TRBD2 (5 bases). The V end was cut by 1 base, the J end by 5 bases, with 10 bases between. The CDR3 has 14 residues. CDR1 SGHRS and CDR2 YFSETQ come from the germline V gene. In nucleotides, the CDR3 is TGCGCCAGCAGCTTGTTTCCAGCGGACAATGAGCAGTTCTTC. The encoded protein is CASSLFPADNEQFF.

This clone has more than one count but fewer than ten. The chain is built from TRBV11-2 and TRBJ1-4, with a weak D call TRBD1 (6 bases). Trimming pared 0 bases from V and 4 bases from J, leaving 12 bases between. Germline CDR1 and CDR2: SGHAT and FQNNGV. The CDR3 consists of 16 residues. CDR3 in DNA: TGTGCCAGCAGCTTAGACTCTGACAGGATTAATGAAAAACTGTTTTTT. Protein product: CASSLDSDRINEKLFF.

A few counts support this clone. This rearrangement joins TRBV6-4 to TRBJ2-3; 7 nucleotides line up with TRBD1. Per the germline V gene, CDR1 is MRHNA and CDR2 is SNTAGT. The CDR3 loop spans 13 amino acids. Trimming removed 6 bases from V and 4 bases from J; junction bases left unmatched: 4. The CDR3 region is CASRQGESDTQYF. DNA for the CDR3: TGTGCCAGCAGGCAGGGGGAGTCAGATACGCAGTATTTT.

CDR3 sequence (DNA): TGTGCCAGCAGCTTGGACAGGGACAACTACGAGCAGTACTTC. Translating gives CASSLDRDNYEQYF. The rearrangement joins TRBV7-7 to TRBJ2-7; 8 bases align to TRBD1. CDR1 is SSHAT, CDR2 FNYEAQ, per germline (reference sequence). The CDR3 is 14 residues long. With 3 bases clipped from V and 3 bases from J, the junction kept 4 bases outside the gene matches.

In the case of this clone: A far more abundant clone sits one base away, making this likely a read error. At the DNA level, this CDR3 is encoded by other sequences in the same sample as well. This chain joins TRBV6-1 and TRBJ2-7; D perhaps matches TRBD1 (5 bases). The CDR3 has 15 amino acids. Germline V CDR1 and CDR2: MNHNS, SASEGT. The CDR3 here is CASSEVWQGSYEQYF. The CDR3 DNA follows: TGTGCCAGCAGTGAAGTCTGGCAGGGCTCCTACGAGCAGTACTTT.